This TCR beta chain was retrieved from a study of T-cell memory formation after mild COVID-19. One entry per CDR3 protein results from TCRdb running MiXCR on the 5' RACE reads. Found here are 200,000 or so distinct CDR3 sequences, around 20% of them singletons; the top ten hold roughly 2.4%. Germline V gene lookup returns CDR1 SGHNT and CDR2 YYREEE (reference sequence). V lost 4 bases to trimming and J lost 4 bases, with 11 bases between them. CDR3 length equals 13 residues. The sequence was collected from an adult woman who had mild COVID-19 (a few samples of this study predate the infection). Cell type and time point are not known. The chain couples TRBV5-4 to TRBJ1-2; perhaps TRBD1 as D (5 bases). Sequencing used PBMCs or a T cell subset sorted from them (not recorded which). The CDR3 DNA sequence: TGTGCCAGCAGCCAGGGACGGATCTATGGCTACACCTTC. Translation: CASSQGRIYGYTF.